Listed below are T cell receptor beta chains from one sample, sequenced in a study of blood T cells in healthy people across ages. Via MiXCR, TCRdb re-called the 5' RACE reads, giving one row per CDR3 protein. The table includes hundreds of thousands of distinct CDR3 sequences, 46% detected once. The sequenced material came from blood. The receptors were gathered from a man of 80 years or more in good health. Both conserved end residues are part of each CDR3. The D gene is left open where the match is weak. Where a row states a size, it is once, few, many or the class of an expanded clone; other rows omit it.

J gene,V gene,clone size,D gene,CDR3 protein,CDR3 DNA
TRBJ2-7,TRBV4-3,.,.,CASSQELGRSYEQYF,TGCGCCAGCAGCCAAGAACTCGGGCGTTCCTACGAGCAGTACTTC
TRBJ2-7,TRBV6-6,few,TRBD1,CASSLQGAIHEQYF,TGTGCCAGCAGCCTACAGGGGGCGATCCACGAGCAGTACTTC
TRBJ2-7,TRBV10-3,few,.,CAIASFTGEQYF,TGTGCCATCGCATCTTTCACGGGTGAGCAGTACTTC
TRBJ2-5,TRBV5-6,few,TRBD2,CASSLQGAGDQETQYF,TGTGCCAGCAGCTTGCAAGGGGCGGGAGACCAAGAGACCCAGTACTTC
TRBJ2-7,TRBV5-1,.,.,CASSARGPGEGNEQYF,TGCGCCAGCAGCGCACGGGGGCCGGGAGAAGGGAATGAGCAGTACTTC
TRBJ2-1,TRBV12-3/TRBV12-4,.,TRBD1,CASSKQGSSYNEQFF,TGTGCCAGCAGTAAACAGGGGAGCTCCTACAATGAGCAGTTCTTC
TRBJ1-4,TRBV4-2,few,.,CASSQDWGSVGEKLFF,TGTGCCAGCAGCCAAGATTGGGGATCCGTTGGGGAAAAACTGTTTTTT
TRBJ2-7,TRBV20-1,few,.,CSRQSWSYEQYF,TGCTCCCGACAAAGTTGGTCCTACGAGCAGTACTTC
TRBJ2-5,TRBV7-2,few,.,CASSPTLDGLYQETQYF,TGTGCCAGCAGCCCCACATTAGACGGCCTATACCAAGAGACCCAGTACTTC
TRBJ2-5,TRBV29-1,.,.,CSVVSAQETQYF,TGCAGCGTTGTGAGCGCGCAAGAGACCCAGTACTTC
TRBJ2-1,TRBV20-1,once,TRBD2,CSARTASGTRNEQFF,TGCAGTGCTAGAACGGCTAGCGGAACTAGGAATGAGCAGTTCTTC
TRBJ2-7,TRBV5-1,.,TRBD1,CASSYTMGSGGTFYEQYF,TGCGCCAGCAGCTACACCATGGGATCAGGGGGAACATTCTACGAGCAGTACTTC
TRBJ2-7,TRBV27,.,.,CASSEYPGQSSYEQYF,TGTGCCAGCAGCGAATATCCGGGCCAGAGCTCCTACGAGCAGTACTTC
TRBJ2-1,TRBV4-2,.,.,CASSQGESSYNEQFF,TGTGCCAGCAGCCAGGGGGAGAGCTCCTACAATGAGCAGTTCTTC